This record looks at one TCR beta chain sequence and its context. What it binds is not known. CDR1 and CDR2 from the germline V gene are SGHAT and FQNNGV. CDR3 length equals 16 residues. V dropped 0 bases and J dropped 7; count of bases not matched to a gene: 11. Following RNA extraction, reverse transcription yielded cDNA that acted as the sequencing template. The data were produced by immunoSEQ multiplex PCR, yet TCRdb's version contains in-frame clones alone and is incomplete. Among some 100,000 clones, around 61% were seen once, and the ten largest hold around 2.8%. This sample was included in a study of CD8+ T cells in alopecia areata. Study findings and constraints: It was lesional scalp, especially alopecia totalis/universalis, that showed higher clonality than normal scalp.

Sample: CD4+ T cells sorted from blood. The sequence derives from a human donor in good health. The chain employs TRBV11-2 and TRBJ1-1; 7 positions agree with TRBD1. CDR3: CASSLEPRGQRDEAFF. CDR3 DNA: TGTGCCAGCAGCTTAGAGCCCCGGGGACAGCGGGATGAAGCTTTCTTT.